This T cell receptor (beta chain) stems from a study of control samples from healthy donors and cancer patients. Here immunoSEQ multiplex PCR was the method, and the copy in TCRdb shows in-frame clones only, minus some. The sample yields about 52,000 clones, 95% seen once. The origin of this receptor is a man younger than 40 in good health. The sample comprised blood.

The CDR3 DNA reads TGTGCCAGCAGCCAAGTCATTAGCGGGGAATACAATGAGCAGTTCTTC. Translated, it gives CASSQVISGEYNEQFF. The V gene is TRBV4-2, the J gene TRBJ2-1; 8 nucleotides agree with TRBD2. With V trimmed by 1 base and J by 4 bases, 6 bases remained unmatched. This CDR3 is built from 16 residues. Germline V gives CDR1 LGHNA, CDR2 YNFKEQ.